The clone carrying this T cell receptor beta chain came up once. Its antigen remains unknown. The data were taken from a study of identifying expanded T cells in peripheral blood. Study-wide results and limits: Clone count variance between roughly 2-week samples rose with total template count. About 1.2 clones differed between technical replicates, versus approximately 16 and 20 over time.

During the collection period, no donor immune events like infections were recorded. TCRdb's copy holds only in-frame clones and misses some; the assay was immunoSEQ multiplex PCR. The repertoire includes approximately 100,000 clones, about 91% of them detected once, and about 4% sits in the top ten. The clonotype was recovered from a person between 18 and 75 years old in good health. Sequenced sample: blood.

CDR3 residues: CASSLKSSYNEQFF. The CDR3 bases are TGTGCCAGCAGCTTAAAGAGCTCCTACAATGAGCAGTTCTTC. The chain is built from TRBV11-2 and TRBJ2-1; no clear D gene. Trimming cost V 2 bases and J 0 bases, with 5 bases left between them. Germline loops: CDR1 SGHAT, CDR2 FQNNGV. The CDR3 length is 14 residues.